The 13 T cell receptor beta chains given below trace back to one sample, sequenced in a study of control samples from healthy donors and cancer patients (TCRdb year 2020). Libraries were prepared through the immunoSEQ multiplex PCR assay. TCRdb obtained this table from immuneACCESS and retained in-frame rearrangements with V and J assigned. These tables miss some clones; where compared with another copy, unresolved V genes account for less than half of the shortfall, and the remainder is unexplained. For this sample the table gives about 170,000 clones, of which 85% to 95% were detected only once. The top ten clones comprise about 4% of the sample. The sequencing input was blood. All receptors come from a woman aged 60-70 years in good health.

The chain couples TRBV7-2 to TRBJ1-1; D call uncertain. The CDR3 totals 14 residues. CDR1 is SGHTA and CDR2 is FQGNSA in the germline V gene. Trimming removed 5 bases from V and 0 bases from J, with 10 bases in between. CDR3 protein: CASSPGSVNTEAFF. CDR3 nucleotides: TGTGCCAGCAGCCCCGGGAGCGTGAACACTGAAGCTTTCTTT.

The chain combines TRBV20-1 with TRBJ2-3; D possibly corresponds to TRBD1 (6 bases). Trimming removed 6 bases at V and 7 bases at J, with 20 bases between. The CDR3 runs 14 residues. Germline V lookup: CDR1 DFQATT, CDR2 SNEGSKA (reference sequence). The CDR3 DNA follows: TGCAGTGCGAGTAACAGGGTTGTATTGAATACGCAGTATTTT. Its protein product is CSASNRVVLNTQYF.

This clone was found once. This chain uses TRBV7-8 with TRBJ1-1, with 9 bases aligning to TRBD1. Germline CDR1 reads SGHVS; CDR2 reads FQNEAQ. This CDR3 is 15 amino acids long. Trimming took 5 bases from V and 3 from J; bases not matched to a gene: 7. The DNA for the CDR3 is TGTGCCAGCAGCGGGGACAGGGCGCGGGACACTGAAGCTTTCTTT. Protein product: CASSGDRARDTEAFF.

A note on this clone: Its ends do not fully match the called genes, so a read error is possible. This rearrangement joins TRBV27 to TRBJ2-1; D unclear. Germline lookup yields CDR1 MNHEY and CDR2 SMNVEV (reference sequence). There are 11 residues in the CDR3. This CDR3 reads CASSMNKEQFF. CDR3 DNA: TGTGCCAGCAGCATGAACAAAGAGCAGTTCTTC.

The chain combines TRBV5-6 with TRBJ1-1, with D perhaps matching TRBD1 (6 bases). In germline, CDR1 is SGHDT, CDR2 YYEEEE. V lost 4 bases and J 1 base, leaving 20 bases between the germline ends. The CDR3 sequence is 17 residues long. CDR3 bases: TGTGCCAGCAGCCTAAGGGGTATAGCGACAGGGAACACTGAAGCTTTCTTT. It codes for CASSLRGIATGNTEAFF. The whole variable domain, remainder taken from reference TRBV5-6 and TRBJ1-1, is DAGVTQSPTHLIKTRGQQVTLRCSPKSGHDTVSWYQQALGQGPQFIFQYYEEEERQRGNFPDRFSGHQFPNYSSELNVNALLLGDSALYLCASSLRGIATGNTEAFFGQGTRLTVV.

V usage is TRBV2 and J usage is TRBJ1-1; D is unresolved. Germline CDR1 SNHLY, CDR2 FYNNEI. The CDR3 covers 13 residues. The V end was cut by 1 base, the J end by 0 bases, with 3 bases between. CDR3 nucleotide sequence: TGTGCCAGCAGTGAAGAGATGAACACTGAAGCTTTCTTT. Translating it yields CASSEEMNTEAFF.

The rearrangement uses TRBV5-6 and TRBJ1-4; D is unclear. The germline V and J ends were trimmed by 2 bases and 4 bases, with 6 bases remaining between them. Germline loops: CDR1 SGHDT, CDR2 YYEEEE. This CDR3 spans 13 amino acids. The CDR3 here is CASSFTVNEKLFF. The CDR3 bases are TGTGCCAGCAGCTTCACAGTTAATGAAAAACTGTTTTTT.

This clone appeared once. V is TRBV5-6 and J is TRBJ2-7; TRBD1 agrees at 10 bases. Germline CDR1 and CDR2: SGHDT and YYEEEE. The CDR3 loop spans 15 amino acids. The V gene end was trimmed by 2 bases and the J gene end by 2 bases; junction bases not matched to a gene: 4. The CDR3 region is CASSLGTGVTYEQYF. The DNA for the CDR3 is TGTGCCAGCAGCTTAGGGACAGGGGTTACCTACGAGCAGTACTTC.

The CDR3 protein is CASSLAVGTSNQPQHF. The CDR3, as DNA: TGTGCCAGCAGCTTAGCTGTAGGGACTAGCAATCAGCCCCAGCATTTT. V gene TRBV11-3 combines with J gene TRBJ1-5, with a possible D match to TRBD1 (5 bases). Trimming took 1 base from V and 0 from J, leaving 10 bases between them. Germline loops: CDR1 SGHNT, CDR2 YENEEA. The CDR3 length is 16 residues.

This chain connects TRBV20-1 to TRBJ1-2; the match to TRBD1 covers 7 bases. The CDR3 contains 11 residues. J was trimmed by 8 bases and V by 6 bases; bases with no gene match: 6. Germline CDR1 and CDR2: DFQATT and SNEGSKA (reference sequence). CDR3 in amino acids: CSAATQGGYTF. CDR3 in DNA: TGCAGTGCGGCCACACAGGGGGGCTACACCTTC.

The CDR3 coding sequence is TGTGCCAGCAGCCTCGGGGGGAAAAACATTCAGTACTTC. Encoded protein: CASSLGGKNIQYF. The genes are TRBV7-2 and TRBJ2-4, with 7 bases fitting TRBD2. Germline CDR1 is SGHTA and CDR2 is FQGNSA. Trimming took 5 bases from V and 4 from J; bases not matched to a gene: 2. The CDR3 runs 13 residues.

The V call is TRBV6-4, the J call TRBJ1-2; the D gene is possibly TRBD1 (5 bases). The CDR3 has 15 residues. CDR1 MRHNA and CDR2 SNTAGT come from the germline V gene. V was clipped by 4 bases and J by 7 bases, with 19 bases between them. This chain's CDR3 is CASSVSGGLGVGYTF. The CDR3 DNA sequence: TGTGCCAGCAGTGTCTCCGGGGGTTTAGGGGTTGGCTACACCTTC.

The V gene is TRBV2, the J gene TRBJ1-2; no clear D. V gave up 7 bases and J gave up 4 bases, with 13 bases separating them. The CDR3 runs 13 residues. Germline V gene sequence: CDR1 SNHLY, CDR2 FYNNEI. Written as DNA, the CDR3 is TGTGCCAGCACCGGCGGACCGTTCTATGGCTACACCTTC. Its translation is CASTGGPFYGYTF.